The 26 T cell receptor beta chains presented below share a single source sample, sequenced in a study of shared clonotypes between healthy human individuals. Terminally differentiated effector memory CD45RA+ cells were left out of the naive CD8 fraction, which was CD45RO-negative and positively selected for CCR7. Profiled with immunoSEQ multiplex PCR; TCRdb holds only in-frame clones, not every one. The sample carries about 2.2 million clones, around 93% recorded once. The sample comprised naive CD8+ T cells from PBMCs. The receptors were gathered from a man in his late teens or twenties in good health. Some clones in this sample may be carry-over from other donors' samples.

CDR3 sequence (DNA): TGTGCCAGCAGTTTCGTTGGGGCAAGTCAGCCCCAGCATTTT. The encoded protein is CASSFVGASQPQHF. The chain uses TRBV27 and TRBJ1-5; tentative D call: TRBD1 (5 bases). V lost 3 bases, J lost 6 bases, and 12 bases lay in between. Germline CDR1 and CDR2: MNHEY and SMNVEV (reference sequence). The CDR3 totals 14 residues.

CDR3 sequence reads: CASSDEGLAGGLMRSGELFF. CDR3 nucleotide sequence: TGTGCCAGCAGTGACGAGGGACTAGCGGGAGGGCTTATGAGGTCCGGGGAGCTGTTTTTT. The genes are TRBV6-4 and TRBJ2-2; 16 positions match TRBD2. The length of the CDR3 is 20 residues. V trimming: 2 bases; J trimming: 6 bases; junction bases outside the gene matches: 12. The germline V gene has CDR1 MRHNA and CDR2 SNTAGT.

The J gene is TRBJ2-7, the V gene TRBV6-5; D is perhaps TRBD2 (5 bases). Germline V gene lookup returns CDR1 MNHEY and CDR2 SVGAGI. The CDR3 consists of 15 residues. Trimming took 4 bases from V and 0 from J, leaving 13 bases between them. CDR3 DNA sequence: TGTGCCAGCAGTTCTATACTAGTGAGCTCCTACGAGCAGTACTTC. Translated, it gives CASSSILVSSYEQYF.

V is TRBV7-2 and J is TRBJ2-5; 10 positions match TRBD2. The J segment lost 4 bases and the V segment lost 1 base, leaving 9 bases of the junction unmatched. The CDR3 sequence is 17 residues long. CDR1 and CDR2 from the germline V gene are SGHTA and FQGNSA. The CDR3 DNA is TGTGCCAGCAGCTTAGAGGTGCTAGCGGGGGACCGAGAGACCCAGTACTTC. Its protein is CASSLEVLAGDRETQYF.

This chain links TRBV6-4 with TRBJ2-1; 9 nucleotides agree with TRBD2. The CDR3 has 17 residues. Germline V gene sequence: CDR1 MRHNA, CDR2 SNTAGT. V lost 0 bases and J lost 7; bases outside the gene matches: 10. CDR3 sequence: CASSDSAGGPGLNEQFF. CDR3 DNA: TGTGCCAGCAGTGACTCGGCGGGAGGGCCTGGGTTGAATGAGCAGTTCTTC.

The J gene is TRBJ2-2, the V gene TRBV11-2; 8 bases align to TRBD2. The junction had 10 bases not matched to a gene; V was cut back by 4 bases and J by 3 bases. Germline V gene data show CDR1 as SGHAT and CDR2 as FQNNGV. The CDR3 is 17 residues long. CDR3 nucleotides: TGTGCCAGCAGCTCCAGACGGGAGGGCCTTTACACCGGGGAGCTGTTTTTT. As protein: CASSSRREGLYTGELFF.

V usage is TRBV5-6 and J usage is TRBJ2-3; the match to TRBD1 covers 10 bases. Losses at the gene ends were 1 base for V and 12 bases for J; bases not matched to a gene: 17. Germline V CDR1 and CDR2: SGHDT, YYEEEE. CDR3 length equals 17 residues. The CDR3 sequence is CASSLSGTGALLPAQYF. The CDR3 DNA follows: TGTGCCAGCAGCTTGTCCGGGACAGGGGCGTTACTACCTGCCCAGTATTTT.

This sequence joins TRBV6-1 and TRBJ1-2; no clear D. Trimming shortened V by 4 bases and J by 4 bases, and 7 bases separated the two germline ends. CDR1 is MNHNS, CDR2 SASEGT, per germline. CDR3 length: 12 residues. CDR3 coding DNA: TGTGCCAGCAGTGCGGGCGGCTATGGCTACACCTTC. The encoded protein is CASSAGGYGYTF.

Of note for this clone: The same CDR3 can be traced to other DNA sequences in this sample. The chain combines TRBV27 with TRBJ2-1; D is perhaps TRBD1 (6 bases). Germline V gene lookup returns CDR1 MNHEY and CDR2 SMNVEV (reference sequence). This CDR3 has 13 residues. The V end lost 3 bases, the J end lost 4 bases, and 7 bases lay between the germline ends. The chain's CDR3 is CASSFGQYNEQFF. DNA of the CDR3: TGTGCCAGCAGTTTCGGACAGTACAATGAGCAGTTCTTC.

This clone has only a few counts. The genes are TRBV7-9 and TRBJ1-4; D gene uncertain. CDR3 size: 12 residues. V was clipped by 5 bases and J by 8 bases, with 9 bases between them. Germline V lookup: CDR1 SEHNR, CDR2 FQNEAQ (reference sequence). For the CDR3, the DNA is TGTGCCAGCAGCAGCATAGGGGAAAAACTGTTTTTT. This codes for CASSSIGEKLFF.

The CDR3 sequence: CASSVGGSATGELFF. CDR3 nucleotide sequence: TGTGCCAGCAGCGTAGGAGGTAGTGCCACCGGGGAGCTGTTTTTT. The chain employs TRBV9 and TRBJ2-2, with D hard to call. This CDR3 region has 15 residues. V dropped 0 bases and J dropped 4 bases, with 10 bases sitting between them. Germline V gene lookup returns CDR1 SGDLS and CDR2 YYNGEE.

This sequence joins TRBV4-3 and TRBJ1-5; D is unclear. The germline gives CDR1 LGHNA, CDR2 YSLEER. Trimming took 0 bases from V and 0 from J, leaving 9 bases between them. This CDR3 comprises 16 residues. This CDR3 reads CASSQDKTVSNQPQHF. The CDR3 bases are TGCGCCAGCAGCCAAGATAAGACGGTTAGCAATCAGCCCCAGCATTTT.

The chain is built from TRBV5-1 and TRBJ2-7; a possible D gene is TRBD2 (6 bases). CDR1 is SGHRS and CDR2 is YFSETQ in the germline V gene. The CDR3 length is 14 residues. V lost 4 bases to trimming and J lost 3 bases, with 14 bases between them. The CDR3 spells CASSVPGGSYEQYF. The CDR3 bases are TGCGCCAGCAGCGTTCCCGGGGGTAGCTACGAGCAGTACTTC.

This sequence joins TRBV28 and TRBJ2-5, with D tentatively TRBD1 (5 bases). The CDR3 sequence is 15 residues long. Germline V lookup: CDR1 MDHEN, CDR2 SYDVKM. The germline V and J ends were trimmed by 6 bases and 5 bases, with 19 bases remaining between them. The CDR3 coding sequence is TGTGCCAGCAGAAATTTCAGGGTGGTCAGGGAGACCCAGTACTTC. The encoded protein is CASRNFRVVRETQYF.

V gene TRBV5-1 combines with J gene TRBJ1-1; 12 bases map to TRBD1. Germline loops: CDR1 SGHRS, CDR2 YFSETQ. The CDR3 totals 17 residues. V was pared by 0 bases and J by 0 bases, with 3 bases of the junction left unmatched. Here the CDR3 DNA reads TGCGCCAGCAGCTTGGAGGGACAGGGGGCGGTGAACACTGAAGCTTTCTTT. It translates to CASSLEGQGAVNTEAFF.

V is TRBV11-2 and J is TRBJ1-1, with 9 bases identical to TRBD1. V was pared by 2 bases and J by 4 bases, with 5 bases of the junction left unmatched. This CDR3 contains 15 residues. CDR1 SGHAT and CDR2 FQNNGV come from the germline V gene. This CDR3 reads CASSLYDRGITEAFF. The CDR3 DNA reads TGTGCCAGCAGCTTATACGACAGGGGGATCACTGAAGCTTTCTTT. Full variable domain (missing parts from reference TRBV11-2 and TRBJ1-1): EAGVAQSPRYKIIEKRQSVAFWCNPISGHATLYWYQQILGQGPKLLIQFQNNGVVDDSQLPKDRFSAERLKGVDSTLKIQPAKLEDSAVYLCASSLYDRGITEAFFGQGTRLTVV.

The gene calls are TRBV30 and TRBJ1-2; 9 positions agree with TRBD1. CDR1 and CDR2 (germline): GTSNPN, SVGIG (reference sequence). The CDR3 length is 15 residues. The V segment lost 0 bases and the J segment 5 bases; nucleotides outside the gene matches: 7. The CDR3 DNA is TGTGCCTGGAGTGTATGGCGGACAGGGGCATATGGCTACACCTTC. Translation: CAWSVWRTGAYGYTF.

CDR3 region: CASSQEGLAGKNEQFF. The CDR3 nucleotides read TGCGCCAGCAGCCAAGAGGGTCTAGCGGGTAAGAATGAGCAGTTCTTC. V usage is TRBV4-1 and J usage is TRBJ2-1, with 8 bases fitting TRBD2. V shed 0 bases and J 7 bases; nucleotides not matched to a gene: 8. CDR1 MGHRA and CDR2 YSYEKL come from the germline V gene. This CDR3 has 16 residues.

The chain employs TRBV11-2 and TRBJ1-6; D is possibly TRBD1 (5 bases). V shed 5 bases and J shed 8 bases, with 16 bases lying between them. From germline, CDR1 is SGHAT and CDR2 FQNNGV. This CDR3 has 15 residues. The CDR3 here is CASSAVRRDDSPLHF. CDR3 bases: TGTGCCAGCAGCGCGGTGCGCAGGGATGATTCACCCCTCCACTTT.

This chain connects TRBV27 to TRBJ2-7; 9 bases are shared with TRBD1. CDR3 length equals 15 residues. Trimming cost V 4 bases and J 5 bases; bases outside gene matches: 9. CDR1 is MNHEY and CDR2 is SMNVEV in the germline V gene (reference sequence). CDR3 coding DNA: TGTGCCAGCAGTTCCCTGGACAGGGGTCCGAACGAGCAGTACTTC. This translates into CASSSLDRGPNEQYF.

The chain is built from TRBV6-6 and TRBJ1-1; D remains ambiguous. V lost 6 bases, J lost 1 base, and 15 bases lay in between. Germline CDR1 is MNHNY and CDR2 is SVGAGI (reference sequence). There are 15 residues in the CDR3. For the CDR3, the DNA is TGTGCCAGCAGCCCCGTTCGGCGGCCGAACACTGAAGCTTTCTTT. Translated, it gives CASSPVRRPNTEAFF.

The CDR3 DNA sequence: TGTGCCAGCAGCTCACCGGGACAGGGGGCGAGGTTCCTGGACAATGAGCAGTTCTTC. Its translation: CASSSPGQGARFLDNEQFF. This chain links TRBV13 with TRBJ2-1; 12 positions match TRBD1. Germline CDR1 reads PRHDT; CDR2 reads FYEKMQ (reference sequence). V dropped 4 bases and J dropped 5; count of bases not matched to a gene: 15. This CDR3 has 19 amino acids.

This chain's CDR3 is CASSLFKGSTSTDTQYF. The CDR3 coding sequence is TGTGCCAGCAGCCTGTTTAAAGGATCCACTAGCACAGATACGCAGTATTTT. The V gene is TRBV11-2, the J gene TRBJ2-3; no clear D gene. V lost 5 bases and J lost 0, with 18 bases in between. The V gene's germline CDR1 is SGHAT and CDR2 FQNNGV. The CDR3 spans 17 residues.

The rearrangement uses TRBV4-3 and TRBJ2-7; 7 bases are a match to TRBD2. Germline V CDR1 and CDR2: LGHNA, YSLEER. The CDR3 is made up of 15 amino acids. Losses at the gene ends were 4 bases for V and 6 bases for J; bases not matched to a gene: 12. For the CDR3, the DNA is TGCGCCAGCAGCCCGGGTGCTAGCGGCCCCTGCGAGCAGTACTTC. This gives the protein CASSPGASGPCEQYF.

The gene calls are TRBV28 and TRBJ2-6; no clear D gene. The CDR3 is 16 amino acids. V dropped 3 bases and J dropped 1 base, with 10 bases sitting between them. The germline V gene has CDR1 MDHEN and CDR2 SYDVKM. The CDR3, as DNA: TGTGCCAGCAGTTTTCCCACTCCGTCTGGGGCCAACGTCCTGACTTTC. It yields the protein CASSFPTPSGANVLTF.

On this clone: Other DNA sequences from this sample encode an identical CDR3 as well. The chain employs TRBV9 and TRBJ2-1; 7 positions match TRBD2. The CDR3 is 15 amino acids. Trimming cost V 0 bases and J 3 bases; bases outside gene matches: 3. From germline, CDR1 is SGDLS and CDR2 YYNGEE. Here the CDR3 DNA reads TGTGCCAGCAGCGTAGCTAGCGGAGACTACAATGAGCAGTTCTTC. It specifies CASSVASGDYNEQFF. The variable domain in full, completed from reference TRBV9 and TRBJ2-1, reads DSGVTQTPKHLITATGQRVTLRCSPRSGDLSVYWYQQSLDQGLQFLIQYYNGEERAKGNILERFSAQQFPDLHSELNLSSLELGDSALYFCASSVASGDYNEQFFGPGTRLTVL.